One sample yielded the 5 T cell receptor beta chains listed below, sequenced in a study of blood T cell repertoires in COVID-19. Assay: immunoSEQ multiplex PCR; the TCRdb copy retains only in-frame clones and omits some. The profile shows 390,000 or so clones, 85% to 90% of them singletons. Sequences were obtained from PBMCs or T cells enriched from blood (not recorded which). All receptors derive from a man between 18 and 35 years old who had recovered from COVID-19.

This chain joins TRBV5-1 and TRBJ2-7; TRBD2 might be the D (6 bases). V lost 2 bases, J lost 3 bases, and 9 bases lay in between. Germline values: CDR1 SGHRS, CDR2 YFSETQ. This CDR3 has 13 residues. The CDR3 DNA follows: TGCGCCAGCAGCTTTGGAGGGCTCTACGAGCAGTACTTC. The encoded protein is CASSFGGLYEQYF.

V usage is TRBV15 and J usage is TRBJ1-5; the match to TRBD1 covers 9 bases. The germline V gene has CDR1 LNHNV and CDR2 YYDKDF (reference sequence). The CDR3 has 18 residues. V dropped 5 bases and J dropped 2; count of bases not matched to a gene: 13. The CDR3 region has the DNA TGTGCCACCAGCTTCAATCCCGGACAGGGGTACGGCAATCAGCCCCAGCATTTT. The encoded protein is CATSFNPGQGYGNQPQHF.

The chain has TRBV19 and TRBJ1-5; D unresolved. Trimming took 2 bases from V and 4 from J, leaving 18 bases between them. The CDR3 has 17 amino acids. Germline-derived CDR1 and CDR2 are LNHDA and SQIVND (reference sequence). CDR3 sequence (DNA): TGTGCCAGTAGTATATCCCCCTTAGAGGGTTGGAATCAGCCCCAGCATTTT. This translates into CASSISPLEGWNQPQHF.

This CDR3 is CASSERGPGTSGRASTDTQYF. The DNA of the CDR3 is TGTGCCAGCAGTGAAAGAGGACCCGGGACTAGCGGGAGGGCTAGCACAGATACGCAGTATTTT. The chain joins TRBV6-1 to TRBJ2-3; TRBD2 matches at 16 bases. Per the germline V gene, CDR1 is MNHNS and CDR2 is SASEGT. V lost 2 bases, J lost 0 bases, and 11 bases stayed unmatched. CDR3 length: 21 amino acids.

This chain joins TRBV3-1 (or the pseudogene TRBV3-2) and TRBJ1-1, with D perhaps TRBD1 (5 bases). Germline V lookup: CDR1 LGHDT, CDR2 YNNKEL (reference sequence). This CDR3 is built from 16 residues. V gave up 3 bases and J gave up 2 bases, with 16 bases separating them. The CDR3 DNA reads TGTGCCAGCAGCCAGACCAAGGGGCGAGGTAACACTGAAGCTTTCTTT. As protein: CASSQTKGRGNTEAFF.